Sequencing of this TCR beta chain was carried out in a study of pediatric ulcerative colitis. General study results and limits: Substantially fewer templates came from a couple of patients' blood samples.

Samples were sequenced at Survey level, maximum 500,000 reads. Repertoires were generated with immunoSEQ multiplex PCR, while TCRdb's copy carries only in-frame clones and drops some. The sample records approximately 5,600 clones, 80% to 90% being singletons. V lost 2 bases to trimming and J lost 1 base, with 4 bases between them. Germline-derived CDR1 and CDR2 are SGHNT and YYREEE (reference sequence). This CDR3 is built from 14 residues. For this clone: Antigen: not known.

The sequence was obtained from a boy aged 10-17 years with mild ulcerative colitis. Sequencing used blood. This chain uses TRBV5-4 with TRBJ2-6; D is unresolved. CDR3 sequence (DNA): TGTGCCAGCAGCTTATATTCTGGGGCCAACGTCCTGACTTTC. It codes for CASSLYSGANVLTF.